This TCR beta chain was documented in a study of post-analysis software for immune sequencing data. Study at large: The disease courses spanned relapsing-remitting, secondary progressive and progressive-relapsing forms of multiple sclerosis. Study results and caveats: Relative to controls, patients with multiple sclerosis showed significantly lower normalized Chao1 diversity. Comparison of patients with controls showed about 5 TRBV segments more frequent in patients, TRBV5-6, TRBV5-1 and TRBV20-1 among them.

The CDR3 extends over 14 amino acids. Germline V gene lookup returns CDR1 SQVTM and CDR2 ANQGSEA. Each TCR beta cDNA library carried unique molecular identifiers. The yield from around 1 to 10 million T cells was 500,000 or so cDNA molecules in total. TCRdb reanalysed the PCR reads using MiXCR and keeps one entry per CDR3 protein. The table has under 650,000 distinct CDR3 sequences, around 44% seen once. Comments on this clonotype: Its antigen is unknown. One end of the junction is discordant with germline, which a read error may explain.

This sequence originates from a girl aged 10-17 years with multiple sclerosis. Sequenced: blood. The chain is built from TRBV29-1 and TRBJ1-2; D not certain. CDR3 sequence: CSVESVLQTVGYIF. As DNA, the CDR3 is TGCAGCGTTGAGTCGGTCCTCCAAACTGTTGGCTACATCTTC.